These 30 T cell receptor beta chains were all obtained from the same sample, sequenced in a study of shared clonotypes between healthy human individuals. Method: immunoSEQ multiplex PCR; TCRdb's copy keeps in-frame clones and lacks some. There are fewer than 550,000 clones in the sample; 75% to 80% occur only once, and approximately 13% lies in the top ten. The sample consisted of PBMCs. These receptors were obtained from a woman between 40 and 50 years old in good health. Some clones in this sample may be carry-over from other donors' samples.

The chain couples TRBV19 to TRBJ1-1; perhaps TRBD1 as D (6 bases). The CDR3 length is 14 residues. Trimming shortened V by 7 bases and J by 3 bases, and 15 bases separated the two germline ends. CDR1 is LNHDA, CDR2 SQIVND, per germline (reference sequence). The CDR3 nucleotides read TGTGCCAGTAACACCCGGGACACCTACACTGAAGCTTTCTTT. This gives the protein CASNTRDTYTEAFF.

J is TRBJ2-5 and V is TRBV7-2; D may be TRBD1 (5 bases). The germline CDR1 and CDR2 sequences are SGHTA and FQGNSA. The CDR3 is 17 residues long. Trimming took 2 bases from V and 5 from J, leaving 21 bases between them. The CDR3 DNA follows: TGTGCCAGCAGCTTATGGGCAGGGCTCTTGTCCTCGGAGACCCAGTACTTC. Residues: CASSLWAGLLSSETQYF. The entire variable domain, with the rest obtained from reference TRBV7-2 and TRBJ2-5, is as follows: GAGVSQSPSNKVTEKGKDVELRCDPISGHTALYWYRQSLGQGLEFLIYFQGNSAPDKSGLPSDRFSAERTGGSVSTLTIQRTQQEDSAVYLCASSLWAGLLSSETQYFGPGTRLLVL.

V and J are TRBV6-1 and TRBJ2-7, with 7 bases matching TRBD2. Per the germline V gene, CDR1 is MNHNS and CDR2 is SASEGT. The CDR3 runs 14 residues. The V gene end was trimmed by 8 bases and the J gene end by 6 bases; junction bases not matched to a gene: 13. The CDR3 region has the DNA TGTGCCAGCCCCCCCGCAGGACTAGTCGGCGAGCAGTACTTC. Its protein is CASPPAGLVGEQYF.

Concerning this clone: This same CDR3 is encoded by further DNA sequences in the sample. The chain combines TRBV7-2 with TRBJ2-1; tentatively, D is TRBD2 (7 bases). Trimming removed 5 bases from V and 6 bases from J, with 11 bases in between. The CDR3 extends over 13 amino acids. The germline V gene encodes CDR1 SGHTA and CDR2 FQGNSA. CDR3 DNA: TGTGCCAGCAGCCCAAGGGGGGGCAATGAGCAGTTCTTC. Its protein product is CASSPRGGNEQFF.

The rearrangement joins TRBV29-1 to TRBJ1-2; 7 bases align to TRBD1. There are 14 residues in the CDR3. The germline V gene encodes CDR1 SQVTM and CDR2 ANQGSEA. Unmatched junction bases numbered 9, after V lost 1 base and J lost 7 bases. CDR3 residues: CSVEGKGARSGYTF. Here the CDR3 DNA reads TGCAGCGTTGAAGGAAAGGGGGCGAGAAGTGGCTACACCTTC.

V and J are TRBV6-6 and TRBJ2-3; the D gene could be TRBD1 or TRBD2 (5 bases each). This CDR3 is built from 14 residues. Germline V gene lookup returns CDR1 MNHNY and CDR2 SVGAGI (reference sequence). The V end lost 6 bases, the J end lost 1 base, and 11 bases lay between the germline ends. In DNA form, the CDR3 reads TGTGCCAGCAGGGGGGAGTGGGGCACAGATACGCAGTATTTT. Its translation: CASRGEWGTDTQYF.

The chain links TRBV5-5 to TRBJ1-4; D is unresolved. Germline values: CDR1 SGHKS, CDR2 YYEKEE (reference sequence). The CDR3 is made up of 15 amino acids. Trimming left V 5 bases short and J 4 bases short, with 15 bases between. The CDR3 reads CASRSPTAGNEKLFF. The CDR3 nucleotides are TGTGCCAGCAGATCACCGACGGCGGGTAATGAAAAACTGTTTTTT.

The V and J genes are TRBV5-1 and TRBJ2-2; possibly TRBD1 for D (6 bases). Trimming cost V 5 bases and J 4 bases, with 9 bases left between them. CDR1 is SGHRS, CDR2 YFSETQ, per germline. The length of the CDR3 is 13 residues. As DNA, the CDR3 is TGCGCCAGCAGTGTGGACAGCACCGGGGAGCTGTTTTTT. Translated, it gives CASSVDSTGELFF.

The rearrangement joins TRBV9 to TRBJ2-3, with D perhaps matching TRBD1 or TRBD2 (5 bases each). Trimming left V 1 base short and J 6 bases short, with 15 bases between. CDR1 is SGDLS and CDR2 is YYNGEE in the germline V gene. The CDR3 loop spans 15 amino acids. The CDR3 loop is CASSVLPGPPDTQYF. The CDR3 DNA follows: TGTGCCAGCAGCGTACTCCCGGGGCCCCCTGATACGCAGTATTTT.

This clone was observed a single time. The chain couples TRBV7-9 to TRBJ1-2; the match to TRBD1 covers 10 bases. The CDR3 has 15 residues. Trimming at V came to 0 bases and at J to 6 bases, leaving 4 bases not matched to a gene. Per the germline V gene, CDR1 is SEHNR and CDR2 is FQNEAQ (reference sequence). Written as DNA, the CDR3 is TGTGCCAGCAGCTTAGCGGACAGGGGGAGAAATGGCTACACCTTC. Its translation: CASSLADRGRNGYTF. Complete variable domain (other parts from reference TRBV7-9 and TRBJ1-2): DTGVSQNPRHKITKRGQNVTFRCDPISEHNRLYWYRQTLGQGPEFLTYFQNEAQLEKSRLLSDRFSAERPKGSFSTLEIQRTEQGDSAMYLCASSLADRGRNGYTFGSGTRLTVV.

The chain links TRBV5-1 to TRBJ1-4; D not certain. CDR3 length equals 15 residues. Trimming took off 1 base at V and 2 bases at J, with 9 bases between the two ends. Germline V CDR1 and CDR2: SGHRS, YFSETQ. CDR3 in amino acids: CASSLQDHTNEKLFF. CDR3 DNA sequence: TGCGCCAGCAGCTTGCAGGACCACACTAATGAAAAACTGTTTTTT.

The chain combines TRBV11-2 with TRBJ2-2; 10 bases are shared with TRBD2. This CDR3 is built from 16 residues. J was trimmed by 3 bases and V by 4 bases; bases with no gene match: 5. The germline CDR1 and CDR2 sequences are SGHAT and FQNNGV. DNA of the CDR3: TGTGCCAGCAGCTATTTCCTAGCGGGGGACACCGGGGAGCTGTTTTTT. Amino acid sequence: CASSYFLAGDTGELFF.

Of note for this clone: Within the sample, other DNA sequences also encode this same CDR3. The chain employs TRBV7-3 and TRBJ1-1; no reliable D call. The germline gives CDR1 SGHTA, CDR2 FQGTGA. The CDR3 length is 13 residues. Trimming removed 0 bases from V and 5 bases from J, with 7 bases in between. CDR3 loop: CASSLTGSTEAFF. For the CDR3, the DNA is TGTGCCAGCAGCTTAACGGGTAGTACTGAAGCTTTCTTT.

The genes are TRBV19 and TRBJ2-2; TRBD1 agrees at 8 bases. Trimming removed 2 bases from V and 4 bases from J; junction bases left unmatched: 6. Germline V gene sequence: CDR1 LNHDA, CDR2 SQIVND (reference sequence). The CDR3 runs 16 residues. The CDR3 spells CASSIPRGLVTGELFF. DNA of the CDR3: TGTGCCAGTAGTATACCCAGGGGGCTAGTCACCGGGGAGCTGTTTTTT.

This chain joins TRBV28 and TRBJ1-2; weak D call: TRBD1 (6 bases). V lost 3 bases to trimming and J lost 7 bases, with 12 bases between them. Germline V gives CDR1 MDHEN, CDR2 SYDVKM. The CDR3 loop spans 13 amino acids. The CDR3 nucleotides are TGTGCCAGCAGTTTTGTACAGGGTTCTGGCTACACCTTC. Translated: CASSFVQGSGYTF.

This chain connects TRBV7-6 to TRBJ2-7; TRBD1 agrees at 11 bases. J gave up 3 bases and V 5 bases, and 0 bases lay outside the gene matches. Germline V gives CDR1 SGHVS, CDR2 FNYEAQ. The CDR3 consists of 13 residues. The CDR3 DNA reads TGTGCCAGCAGCGGGACAGGGGGCTACGAGCAGTACTTC. As protein: CASSGTGGYEQYF.

The chain is built from TRBV7-3 and TRBJ2-1; 7 bases are shared with TRBD1. Germline CDR1 and CDR2: SGHTA and FQGTGA. The CDR3 runs 13 residues. Trimming removed 5 bases from V and 12 bases from J; junction bases left unmatched: 10. The CDR3 protein is CASSDPGQWVQFF. CDR3 coding DNA: TGTGCCAGCAGCGACCCGGGACAGTGGGTGCAGTTCTTC.

This clone was seen only a few times. The chain carries TRBV29-1 and TRBJ2-7, with D perhaps TRBD2 (6 bases). The V end was cut by 7 bases, the J end by 2 bases, with 15 bases between. CDR1 is SQVTM and CDR2 is ANQGSEA in the germline V gene. The CDR3 consists of 13 residues. The DNA of the CDR3 is TGCAGCGCAACTATTAGCGGAACCTACGAGCAGTACTTC. Translation: CSATISGTYEQYF.

The V gene is TRBV7-9, the J gene TRBJ2-7, with TRBD2 identical over 13 bases. CDR1 is SEHNR and CDR2 is FQNEAQ in the germline V gene (reference sequence). The length of the CDR3 is 15 residues. Trimming took 5 bases from V and 2 from J; bases not matched to a gene: 3. CDR3 DNA: TGTGCCAGCAGCCCAGGACTAGCGGGAGCCTACGAGCAGTACTTC. Its protein is CASSPGLAGAYEQYF.

The chain combines TRBV19 with TRBJ1-5, with D possibly being TRBD1 (5 bases). CDR3 size: 15 residues. Trimming removed 3 bases at V and 5 bases at J, with 14 bases between. The germline V gene has CDR1 LNHDA and CDR2 SQIVND (reference sequence). CDR3 amino acids: CASSIVDRVDQPQHF. In DNA form, the CDR3 reads TGTGCCAGTAGTATCGTAGACAGAGTCGATCAGCCCCAGCATTTT. The variable domain in full, with the rest retrieved from reference TRBV19 and TRBJ1-5, is DGGITQSPKYLFRKEGQNVTLSCEQNLNHDAMYWYRQDPGQGLRLIYYSQIVNDFQKGDIAEGYSVSREKKESFPLTVTSAQKNPTAFYLCASSIVDRVDQPQHFGDGTRLSIL.

This chain uses TRBV6-5 with TRBJ1-5; the match to TRBD1 covers 7 bases. V lost 6 bases to trimming and J lost 1 base; unmatched junction nucleotides: 6. The CDR3 totals 15 residues. Germline values: CDR1 MNHEY, CDR2 SVGAGI. CDR3 sequence: CASRSTGWSNQPQHF. In nucleotides, the CDR3 is TGTGCCAGCAGGTCGACAGGGTGGAGCAATCAGCCCCAGCATTTT.

The CDR3 loop reads CASSTSYEQYF. Written as DNA, the CDR3 is TGTGCCAGCAGTACGAGCTACGAGCAGTACTTC. This chain links TRBV27 with TRBJ2-7; D ambiguous. The CDR3 loop spans 11 amino acids. Germline CDR1 MNHEY, CDR2 SMNVEV (reference sequence). V shed 5 bases and J shed 3 bases, with 5 bases lying between them.

The gene calls are TRBV7-6 and TRBJ1-1; 8 bases map to TRBD1. The V gene's germline CDR1 is SGHVS and CDR2 FNYEAQ. Germline trimming cut 5 bases from V and 6 bases from J; bases unmatched to any gene: 5. The CDR3 has 13 residues. The CDR3 nucleotides are TGTGCCAGCAGCACTAACAGGGGGTCTGAAGCTTTCTTT. This sequence encodes CASSTNRGSEAFF. Full variable domain (outside the CDR3, taken from reference TRBV7-6 and TRBJ1-1): GAGVSQSPRYKVTKRGQDVALRCDPISGHVSLYWYRQALGQGPEFLTYFNYEAQQDKSGLPNDRFSAERPEGSISTLTIQRTEQRDSAMYRCASSTNRGSEAFFGQGTRLTVV.

About this clone itself: The junction departs from germline at one end; a sequencing error may be responsible. V usage is TRBV19 and J usage is TRBJ2-1, with 10 nucleotides matching TRBD1. Germline V lookup: CDR1 LNHDA, CDR2 SQIVND (reference sequence). The CDR3 length is 15 residues. DNA of the CDR3: TGTGCCAATAGTGTGGGACAGGGGACCTACAATGAGCAGTTCTTC. It specifies CANSVGQGTYNEQFF.

This chain uses TRBV28 with TRBJ1-5; D may be TRBD1 (5 bases). The CDR3 runs 14 residues. CDR1 and CDR2 from the germline V gene are MDHEN and SYDVKM. Trimming stripped 4 bases from V and 8 bases from J, with 15 bases between. CDR3 in DNA: TGTGCCAGCAGTTCTATTGGGATGGGGGAGCCCCAGCATTTT. Residues: CASSSIGMGEPQHF.

CDR3 amino acids: CASSVQGLAEETQYF. CDR3 DNA: TGTGCCAGCAGTGTTCAGGGTTTGGCAGAAGAGACCCAGTACTTC. The rearrangement uses TRBV2 and TRBJ2-5, with D maybe TRBD1 (5 bases). V lost 4 bases and J lost 3, with 15 bases in between. Germline CDR1 SNHLY, CDR2 FYNNEI. This CDR3 region has 15 residues.

V is TRBV5-6 and J is TRBJ1-2; 8 nucleotides agree with TRBD1. CDR1 is SGHDT, CDR2 YYEEEE, per germline. The CDR3 runs 13 residues. V lost 4 bases, J lost 5 bases, and 4 bases stayed unmatched. This chain's CDR3 is CASSMTGVYGYTF. CDR3 sequence (DNA): TGTGCCAGCAGCATGACAGGGGTTTATGGCTACACCTTC.

The chain combines TRBV7-2 with TRBJ1-4, with D maybe TRBD1 (6 bases). Trimming took off 5 bases at V and 2 bases at J, with 12 bases between the two ends. Germline-derived CDR1 and CDR2 are SGHTA and FQGNSA. CDR3 length: 15 amino acids. The CDR3 region has the DNA TGTGCCAGCAGCGCAAGGGGGGTCACTAATGAAAAACTGTTTTTT. Protein product: CASSARGVTNEKLFF.

This sequence joins TRBV7-6 and TRBJ2-1; the match to TRBD2 covers 7 bases. Germline-derived CDR1 and CDR2 are SGHVS and FNYEAQ. This CDR3 spans 15 amino acids. V lost 5 bases, J lost 5 bases, and 9 bases stayed unmatched. The CDR3 reads CASSASGIANNEQFF. As DNA, the CDR3 is TGTGCCAGCAGCGCCAGCGGGATCGCGAACAATGAGCAGTTCTTC.

The chain combines TRBV5-1 with TRBJ2-5, with D tentatively TRBD1 or TRBD2 (6 bases each). Trimming stripped 0 bases from V and 7 bases from J, with 13 bases between. The CDR3 consists of 14 residues. The germline V gene encodes CDR1 SGHRS and CDR2 YFSETQ. The CDR3 is CASSLVAGEATQYF. CDR3 bases: TGCGCCAGCAGCTTGGTTGCAGGGGAGGCGACCCAGTACTTC.